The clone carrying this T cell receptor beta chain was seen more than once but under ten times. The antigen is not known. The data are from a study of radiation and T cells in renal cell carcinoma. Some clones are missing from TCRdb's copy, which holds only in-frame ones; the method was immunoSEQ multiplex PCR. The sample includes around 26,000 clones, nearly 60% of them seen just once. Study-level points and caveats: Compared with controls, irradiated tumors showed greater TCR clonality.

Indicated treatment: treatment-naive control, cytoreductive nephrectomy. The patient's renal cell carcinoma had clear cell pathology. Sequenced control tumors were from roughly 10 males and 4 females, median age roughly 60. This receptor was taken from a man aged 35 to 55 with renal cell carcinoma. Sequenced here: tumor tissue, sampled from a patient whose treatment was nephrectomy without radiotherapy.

CDR3 sequence: CASSRTLTGTDPYGYTF. In DNA form, the CDR3 reads TGCGCCAGCAGCCGGACTCTAACAGGGACGGATCCCTATGGCTACACCTTC. The genes are TRBV5-1 and TRBJ1-2; D is perhaps TRBD1 (6 bases). Trimming shortened V by 4 bases and J by 4 bases, and 23 bases separated the two germline ends. The CDR3 loop spans 17 amino acids. CDR1 and CDR2 from the germline V gene are SGHRS and YFSETQ.